These 19 T cell receptor beta chains came from one sample sequenced in a study of blood T cells in healthy people across ages. Alongside a J-beta primer mix, a sample-barcoded 5' primer served in a second PCR lasting about 7 to 12 cycles. TCRdb reanalysed the 5' RACE reads using MiXCR and keeps one entry per CDR3 protein. Of 1.2 million to 1.5 million distinct CDR3 sequences in the sample, approximately 42% were seen once. Sequenced: blood. The receptor source for this set is a young woman in good health.

The sample holds a few counts of this clonotype. The chain recombines TRBV14 with TRBJ2-3; 7 bases align to TRBD2. Germline CDR1 SGHDN, CDR2 FVKESK. After removal of 0 bases from V and 4 bases from J, the junction contained 7 bases not matched to a gene. The CDR3 spans 16 residues. CDR3 DNA sequence: TGTGCCAGCAGCCAAGACGGGGGGAGTCCCTCAGATACGCAGTATTTT. Its protein product is CASSQDGGSPSDTQYF.

A few counts support this clonotype. V gene TRBV20-1 combines with J gene TRBJ2-1, with D possibly matching TRBD2 (5 bases). The CDR3 has 17 residues. Germline CDR1 is DFQATT and CDR2 is SNEGSKA (reference sequence). Between the trimmed V and J ends, which lost 0 bases and 1 base, there was a span of 16 bases. The CDR3 here is CSARDDIGGGSYNEQFF. The CDR3 region has the DNA TGCAGTGCTAGAGACGATATTGGCGGAGGTTCCTACAATGAGCAGTTCTTC.

This clonotype was detected only a few times. This chain joins TRBV7-2 and TRBJ2-3; D is uncertain. V was clipped by 0 bases and J by 4 bases, with 8 bases between them. The CDR3 is made up of 14 amino acids. Germline V gives CDR1 SGHTA, CDR2 FQGNSA. In DNA form, the CDR3 reads TGTGCCAGCAGCTTAGCGATAGTCCCAGATACGCAGTATTTT. Protein sequence: CASSLAIVPDTQYF.

V and J are TRBV4-2 and TRBJ2-3, with D possibly matching TRBD2 (5 bases). Trimming removed 0 bases from V and 1 base from J, with 8 bases in between. Looked up from germline, CDR1 is LGHNA and CDR2 is YNFKEQ. The length of the CDR3 is 15 residues. CDR3 coding DNA: TGTGCCAGCAGCCAAGAGAGAGCGGGCACAGATACGCAGTATTTT. Its protein product is CASSQERAGTDTQYF.

This clonotype was seen a few times. V usage is TRBV9 and J usage is TRBJ1-1; D is ambiguous. V was trimmed by 2 bases and J by 1 base, leaving 9 bases between them. The CDR3 spans 14 residues. Germline CDR1 reads SGDLS; CDR2 reads YYNGEE. The CDR3 coding sequence is TGTGCCAGCAGCGTTGGACGAGAGAACACTGAAGCTTTCTTT. Protein sequence: CASSVGRENTEAFF.

This chain links TRBV20-1 with TRBJ2-1; 8 bases match TRBD2. With 2 bases clipped from V and 6 bases from J, the junction kept 12 bases outside the gene matches. This CDR3 has 16 residues. CDR1 and CDR2 (germline): DFQATT, SNEGSKA (reference sequence). CDR3 sequence (DNA): TGCAGTGCTAGACCCGGAATCAGCGGGAGAGGCAATGAGCAGTTCTTC. This codes for CSARPGISGRGNEQFF.

V is TRBV24-1 and J is TRBJ2-4; 7 positions agree with TRBD1. V shed 7 bases and J 4 bases; nucleotides not matched to a gene: 3. Germline V gene data show CDR1 as KGHDR and CDR2 as SFDVKD. CDR3 length: 13 amino acids. This chain's CDR3 is CATRRDRKNIQYF. The CDR3 region has the DNA TGTGCCACCAGACGGGACAGAAAAAACATTCAGTACTTC.

This clonotype showed up just a few times. The chain joins TRBV7-9 to TRBJ2-1; 9 bases match TRBD2. There are 13 residues in the CDR3. CDR1 and CDR2 from the germline V gene are SEHNR and FQNEAQ (reference sequence). J was trimmed by 9 bases and V by 9 bases; bases with no gene match: 9. The CDR3 DNA is TGTGCCAGTACGACTAGCGGATTGACTGAGCAGTTCTTC. Its protein is CASTTSGLTEQFF.

This chain links TRBV15 with TRBJ2-4; TRBD1 agrees at 9 bases. This CDR3 spans 15 amino acids. The germline V gene encodes CDR1 LNHNV and CDR2 YYDKDF (reference sequence). V lost 0 bases and J lost 7; bases outside the gene matches: 4. For the CDR3, the DNA is TGTGCCACCAGCAGAGATGGACAGGGGTTCAACATTCAGTACTTC. This translates into CATSRDGQGFNIQYF.

V is TRBV7-2 and J is TRBJ2-7; 9 bases fit TRBD2. The CDR3 extends over 15 amino acids. CDR1 and CDR2 (germline): SGHTA, FQGNSA. Germline trimming cut 5 bases from V and 7 bases from J; bases unmatched to any gene: 12. The chain's CDR3 is CASSPWASGTREQYF. Written as DNA, the CDR3 is TGTGCCAGCAGCCCCTGGGCTAGCGGGACGAGGGAGCAGTACTTC. Full variable domain (outside the CDR3, taken from reference TRBV7-2 and TRBJ2-7): GAGVSQSPSNKVTEKGKDVELRCDPISGHTALYWYRQSLGQGLEFLIYFQGNSAPDKSGLPSDRFSAERTGGSVSTLTIQRTQQEDSAVYLCASSPWASGTREQYFGPGTRLTVT.

CDR3: CASSRLSGASPYEQYF. CDR3 in DNA: TGTGCCAGCAGCCGTCTGTCCGGGGCAAGCCCCTACGAGCAGTACTTC. The rearrangement uses TRBV5-5 and TRBJ2-7, with D perhaps assigned TRBD1 or TRBD2 (5 bases each). Germline CDR1 reads SGHKS; CDR2 reads YYEKEE (reference sequence). This CDR3 contains 16 residues. Trimming left V 4 bases short and J 2 bases short, with 19 bases between. The complete variable domain, with remaining parts taken from reference TRBV5-5 and TRBJ2-7, reads DAGVTQSPTHLIKTRGQQVTLRCSPISGHKSVSWYQQVLGQGPQFIFQYYEKEERGRGNFPDRFSARQFPNYSSELNVNALLLGDSALYLCASSRLSGASPYEQYFGPGTRLTVT.

This sequence joins TRBV6-1 and TRBJ1-2; a possible D gene is TRBD1 (6 bases). CDR3 size: 15 residues. Trimming took off 6 bases at V and 1 base at J, with 15 bases between the two ends. CDR1 and CDR2 from the germline V gene are MNHNS and SASEGT. CDR3 nucleotide sequence: TGTGCCAGCAGCGAACACCAACAGGGTAACTATGGCTACACCTTC. Translation gives CASSEHQQGNYGYTF.

V usage is TRBV7-2 and J usage is TRBJ2-7; TRBD2 agrees at 7 bases. Per germline, CDR1 SGHTA and CDR2 FQGNSA. The J segment lost 2 bases and the V segment lost 5 bases, leaving 9 bases of the junction unmatched. The CDR3 sequence is 15 residues long. The CDR3 is CASSPRGGSAYEQYF. CDR3 bases: TGTGCCAGCAGCCCAAGAGGCGGGAGCGCCTACGAGCAGTACTTC.

This sequence joins TRBV27 and TRBJ1-2; D perhaps matches TRBD1 (6 bases). Trimming took 5 bases from V and 6 from J, leaving 19 bases between them. The CDR3 is 15 amino acids. Per germline, CDR1 MNHEY and CDR2 SMNVEV (reference sequence). In DNA form, the CDR3 reads TGTGCCAGCAGTACCCTCTCTGACAGGAGAAATGGCTACACCTTC. Translation gives CASSTLSDRRNGYTF.

The V and J genes are TRBV20-1 and TRBJ1-2; 7 nucleotides match TRBD1. Germline V gives CDR1 DFQATT, CDR2 SNEGSKA (reference sequence). The CDR3 covers 11 residues. The V and J ends lost 8 bases and 8 bases, in that order; junction bases with no gene match: 8. The DNA of the CDR3 is TGCAGTCATGCCAGGGGGGAAGGCTACACCTTC. Amino acids: CSHARGEGYTF.

The V gene is TRBV20-1, the J gene TRBJ1-6; D might be TRBD1 (6 bases). This CDR3 has 12 residues. Trimming pared 4 bases from V and 10 bases from J, leaving 11 bases between. The V gene's germline CDR1 is DFQATT and CDR2 SNEGSKA (reference sequence). The CDR3 reads CSAISGGSPLHF. The CDR3 coding sequence is TGCAGTGCTATATCGGGGGGCTCACCCCTCCACTTT.

The chain joins TRBV12-3 or TRBV12-4 to TRBJ2-1; D may correspond to TRBD1 or TRBD2 (6 bases each). Deletions cut 6 bases from V and 9 bases from J, with 15 bases between. CDR3 length: 13 residues. The CDR3, as DNA: TGTGCCAGCAGGGGGGGCAGGGGCATTGAGCAGTTCTTC. Encoded protein: CASRGGRGIEQFF.

This chain uses TRBV20-1 with TRBJ2-1; 9 positions agree with TRBD2. Germline assignment: CDR1 DFQATT and CDR2 SNEGSKA (reference sequence). This CDR3 has 16 residues. V trimming: 0 bases; J trimming: 9 bases; junction bases outside the gene matches: 12. The CDR3, as DNA: TGCAGTGCTAGAGAAGGTGGACTAGCGACCTGGAGTGAGCAGTTCTTC. Translating it yields CSAREGGLATWSEQFF.

The V gene is TRBV2, the J gene TRBJ2-1; 12 bases map to TRBD2. Germline V lookup: CDR1 SNHLY, CDR2 FYNNEI. J was trimmed by 10 bases and V by 5 bases; bases with no gene match: 12. The CDR3 totals 16 residues. Here the CDR3 reads CASSNRLAGVLSEQFF. The CDR3 DNA sequence: TGTGCCAGCAGTAACCGACTAGCGGGGGTGCTGTCCGAGCAGTTCTTC.